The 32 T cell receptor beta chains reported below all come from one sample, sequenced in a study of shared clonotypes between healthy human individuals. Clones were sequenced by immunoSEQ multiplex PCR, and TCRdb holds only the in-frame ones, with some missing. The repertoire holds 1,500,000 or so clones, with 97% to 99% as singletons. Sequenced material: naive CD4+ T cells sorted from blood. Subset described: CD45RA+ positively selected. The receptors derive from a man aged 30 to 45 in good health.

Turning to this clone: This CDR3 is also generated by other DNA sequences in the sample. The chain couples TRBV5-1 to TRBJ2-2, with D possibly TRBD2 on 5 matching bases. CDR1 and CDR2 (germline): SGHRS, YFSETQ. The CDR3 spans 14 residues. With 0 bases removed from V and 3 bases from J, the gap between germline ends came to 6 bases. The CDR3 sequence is CASSLAGDTGELFF. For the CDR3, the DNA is TGCGCCAGCAGCTTGGCCGGGGACACCGGGGAGCTGTTTTTT.

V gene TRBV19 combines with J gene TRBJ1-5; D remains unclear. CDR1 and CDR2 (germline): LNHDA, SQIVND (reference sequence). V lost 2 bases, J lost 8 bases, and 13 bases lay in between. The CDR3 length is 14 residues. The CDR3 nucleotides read TGTGCCAGTAGTATAAGAGGAGGGTCTAAGCCCCAGCATTTT. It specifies CASSIRGGSKPQHF. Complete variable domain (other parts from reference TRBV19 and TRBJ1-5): DGGITQSPKYLFRKEGQNVTLSCEQNLNHDAMYWYRQDPGQGLRLIYYSQIVNDFQKGDIAEGYSVSREKKESFPLTVTSAQKNPTAFYLCASSIRGGSKPQHFGDGTRLSIL.

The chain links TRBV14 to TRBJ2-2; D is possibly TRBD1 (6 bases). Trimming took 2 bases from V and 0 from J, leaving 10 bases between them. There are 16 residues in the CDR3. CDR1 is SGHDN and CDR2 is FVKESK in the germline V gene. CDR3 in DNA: TGTGCCAGCAGCCAATCTTACAGGGCGAACACCGGGGAGCTGTTTTTT. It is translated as CASSQSYRANTGELFF.

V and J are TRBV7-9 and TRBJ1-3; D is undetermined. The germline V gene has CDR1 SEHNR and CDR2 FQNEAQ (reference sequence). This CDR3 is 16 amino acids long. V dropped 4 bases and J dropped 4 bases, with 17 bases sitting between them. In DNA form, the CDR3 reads TGTGCCAGCAGCTCATTCCGGGAGCAGGACGGAAACACCATATATTTT. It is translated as CASSSFREQDGNTIYF.

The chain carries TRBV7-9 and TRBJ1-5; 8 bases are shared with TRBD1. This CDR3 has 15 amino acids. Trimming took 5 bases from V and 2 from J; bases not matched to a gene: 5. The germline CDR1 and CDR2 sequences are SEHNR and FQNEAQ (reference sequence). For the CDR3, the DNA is TGTGCCAGCAGCGCAGGGGGCTGGGGCAATCAGCCCCAGCATTTT. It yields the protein CASSAGGWGNQPQHF.

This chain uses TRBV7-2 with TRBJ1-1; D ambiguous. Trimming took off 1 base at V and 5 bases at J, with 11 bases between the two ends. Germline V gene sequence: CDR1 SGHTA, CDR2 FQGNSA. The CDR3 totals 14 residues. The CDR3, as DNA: TGTGCCAGCAGCTTAGTTTGGGAAGGGACTGAAGCTTTCTTT. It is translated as CASSLVWEGTEAFF.

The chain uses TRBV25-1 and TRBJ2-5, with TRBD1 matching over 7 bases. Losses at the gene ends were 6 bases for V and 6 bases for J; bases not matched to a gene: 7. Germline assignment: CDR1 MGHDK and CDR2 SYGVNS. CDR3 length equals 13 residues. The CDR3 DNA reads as TGTGCCAGCAGCGATACAGGGGTTAAGACCCAGTACTTC. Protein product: CASSDTGVKTQYF.

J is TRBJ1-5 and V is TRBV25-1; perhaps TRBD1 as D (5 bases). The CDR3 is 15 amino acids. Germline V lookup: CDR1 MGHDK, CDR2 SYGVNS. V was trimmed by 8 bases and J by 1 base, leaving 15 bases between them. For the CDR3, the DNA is TGTGCCAGCGCGAAACAAAACAGGAGCAATCAGCCCCAGCATTTT. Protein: CASAKQNRSNQPQHF.

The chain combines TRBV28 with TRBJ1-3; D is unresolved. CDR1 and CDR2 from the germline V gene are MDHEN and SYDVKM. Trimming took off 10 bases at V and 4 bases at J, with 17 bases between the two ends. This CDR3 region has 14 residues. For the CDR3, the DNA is TGTGCCACCTTTTCACCCCCGGTGGGAAACACCATATATTTT. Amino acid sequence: CATFSPPVGNTIYF.

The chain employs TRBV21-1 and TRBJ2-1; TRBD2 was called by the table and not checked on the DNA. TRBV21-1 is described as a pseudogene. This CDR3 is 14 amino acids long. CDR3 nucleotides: TGTGCCAGCAGCAAACCGGGACTCCTAAATGAGCAGTTCTTC. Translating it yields CASSKPGLLNEQFF.

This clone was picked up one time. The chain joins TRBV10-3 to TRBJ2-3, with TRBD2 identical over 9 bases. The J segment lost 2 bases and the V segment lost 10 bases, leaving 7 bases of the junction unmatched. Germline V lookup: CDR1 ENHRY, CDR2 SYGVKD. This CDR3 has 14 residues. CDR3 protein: CATKAGGPTDTQYF. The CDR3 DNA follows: TGTGCCACCAAAGCGGGAGGACCCACAGATACGCAGTATTTT.

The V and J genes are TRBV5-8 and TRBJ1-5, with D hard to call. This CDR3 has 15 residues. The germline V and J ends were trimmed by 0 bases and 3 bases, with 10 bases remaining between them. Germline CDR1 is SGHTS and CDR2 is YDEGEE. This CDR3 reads CASSLAVRNNQPQHF. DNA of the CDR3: TGTGCCAGCAGCTTGGCTGTAAGGAACAATCAGCCCCAGCATTTT.

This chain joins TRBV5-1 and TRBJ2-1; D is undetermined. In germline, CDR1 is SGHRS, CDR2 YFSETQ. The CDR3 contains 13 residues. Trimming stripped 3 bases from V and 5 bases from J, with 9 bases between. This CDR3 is CASSYGPNNEQFF. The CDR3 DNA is TGCGCCAGCAGCTACGGACCGAACAATGAGCAGTTCTTC.

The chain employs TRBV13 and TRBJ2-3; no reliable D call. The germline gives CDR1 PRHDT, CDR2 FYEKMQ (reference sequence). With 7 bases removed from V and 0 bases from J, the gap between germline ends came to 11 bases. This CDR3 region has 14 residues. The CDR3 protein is CASIRISSTDTQYF. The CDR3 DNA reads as TGTGCCAGCATCAGAATTAGTAGCACAGATACGCAGTATTTT.

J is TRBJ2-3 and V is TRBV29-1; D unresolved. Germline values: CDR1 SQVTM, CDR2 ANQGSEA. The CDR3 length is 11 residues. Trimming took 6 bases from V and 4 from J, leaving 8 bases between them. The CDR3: CSVAVADTQYF. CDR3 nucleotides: TGCAGCGTCGCAGTTGCAGATACGCAGTATTTT.

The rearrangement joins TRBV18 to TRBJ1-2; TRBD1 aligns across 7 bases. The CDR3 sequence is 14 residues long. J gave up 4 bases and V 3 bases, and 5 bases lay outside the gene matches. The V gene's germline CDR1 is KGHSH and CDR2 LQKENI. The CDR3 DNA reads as TGTGCCAGCTCACCCCCAGGGGGGGTCTATGGCTACACCTTC. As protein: CASSPPGGVYGYTF.

Written as DNA, the CDR3 is TGTGCCAGCAGCAAGAAGGGGGCTACGAACACCGGGGAGCTGTTTTTT. It is translated as CASSKKGATNTGELFF. This chain connects TRBV21-1 to TRBJ2-2; the listed D gene, TRBD1, was not tested against the DNA. TRBV21-1 is noted as a pseudogene. The CDR3 totals 16 residues.

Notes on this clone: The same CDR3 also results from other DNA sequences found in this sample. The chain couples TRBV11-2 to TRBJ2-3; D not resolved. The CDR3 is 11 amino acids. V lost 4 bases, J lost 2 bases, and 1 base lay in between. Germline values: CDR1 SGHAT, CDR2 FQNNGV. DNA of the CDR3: TGTGCCAGCAGCTACACAGATACGCAGTATTTT. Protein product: CASSYTDTQYF.

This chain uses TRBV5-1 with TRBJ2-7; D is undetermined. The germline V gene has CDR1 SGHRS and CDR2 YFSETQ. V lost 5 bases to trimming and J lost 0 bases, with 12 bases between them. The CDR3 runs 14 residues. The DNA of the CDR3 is TGCGCCAGCAGACCGACCCCTAGCTCCTACGAGCAGTACTTC. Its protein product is CASRPTPSSYEQYF.

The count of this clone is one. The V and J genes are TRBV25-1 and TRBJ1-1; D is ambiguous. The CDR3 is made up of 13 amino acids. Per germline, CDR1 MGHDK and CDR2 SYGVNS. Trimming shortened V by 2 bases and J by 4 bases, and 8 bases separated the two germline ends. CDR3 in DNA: TGTGCCAGCAGTGAAGGACCGTTCACTGAAGCTTTCTTT. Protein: CASSEGPFTEAFF.

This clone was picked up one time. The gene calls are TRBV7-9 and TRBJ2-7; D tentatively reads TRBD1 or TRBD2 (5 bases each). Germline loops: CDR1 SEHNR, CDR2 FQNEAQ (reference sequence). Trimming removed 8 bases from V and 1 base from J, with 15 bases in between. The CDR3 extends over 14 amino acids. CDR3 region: CASAGTLLSYEQYF. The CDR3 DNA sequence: TGTGCCAGCGCAGGGACCCTCCTATCCTACGAGCAGTACTTC. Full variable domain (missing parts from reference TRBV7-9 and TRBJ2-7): DTGVSQNPRHKITKRGQNVTFRCDPISEHNRLYWYRQTLGQGPEFLTYFQNEAQLEKSRLLSDRFSAERPKGSFSTLEIQRTEQGDSAMYLCASAGTLLSYEQYFGPGTRLTVT.

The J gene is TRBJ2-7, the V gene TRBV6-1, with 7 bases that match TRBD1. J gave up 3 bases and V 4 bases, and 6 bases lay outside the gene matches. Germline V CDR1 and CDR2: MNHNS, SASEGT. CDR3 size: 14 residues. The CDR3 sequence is CASSGTRTGYEQYF. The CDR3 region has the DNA TGTGCCAGCAGTGGGACGAGGACAGGCTACGAGCAGTACTTC.

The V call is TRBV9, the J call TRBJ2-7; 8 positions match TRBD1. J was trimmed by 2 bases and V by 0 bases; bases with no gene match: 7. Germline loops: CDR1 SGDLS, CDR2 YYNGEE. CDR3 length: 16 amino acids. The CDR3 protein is CASSVASRTGPYEQYF. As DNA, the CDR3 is TGTGCCAGCAGCGTAGCTTCCCGGACAGGGCCCTACGAGCAGTACTTC.

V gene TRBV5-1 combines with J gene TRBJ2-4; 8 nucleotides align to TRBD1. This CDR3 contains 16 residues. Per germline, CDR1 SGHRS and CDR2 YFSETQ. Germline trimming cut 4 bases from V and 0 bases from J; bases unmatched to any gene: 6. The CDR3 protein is CASSETGTGAKNIQYF. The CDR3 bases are TGCGCCAGCAGCGAAACCGGGACAGGAGCCAAAAACATTCAGTACTTC. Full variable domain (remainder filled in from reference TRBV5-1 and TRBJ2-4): KAGVTQTPRYLIKTRGQQVTLSCSPISGHRSVSWYQQTPGQGLQFLFEYFSETQRNKGNFPGRFSGRQFSNSRSEMNVSTLELGDSALYLCASSETGTGAKNIQYFGAGTRLSVL.

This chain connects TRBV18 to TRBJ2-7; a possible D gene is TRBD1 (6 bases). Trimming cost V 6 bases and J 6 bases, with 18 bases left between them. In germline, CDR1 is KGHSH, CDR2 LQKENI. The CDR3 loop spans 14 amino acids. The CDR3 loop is CASSPGTSSLEQYF. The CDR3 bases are TGTGCCAGCTCTCCCGGGACATCTTCGCTCGAGCAGTACTTC.

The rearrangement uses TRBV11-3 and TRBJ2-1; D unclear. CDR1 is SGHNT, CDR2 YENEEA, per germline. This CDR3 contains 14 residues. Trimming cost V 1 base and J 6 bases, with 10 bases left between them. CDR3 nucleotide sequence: TGTGCCAGCAGCTTAGGGGCGACGTCCAATGAGCAGTTCTTC. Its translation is CASSLGATSNEQFF.

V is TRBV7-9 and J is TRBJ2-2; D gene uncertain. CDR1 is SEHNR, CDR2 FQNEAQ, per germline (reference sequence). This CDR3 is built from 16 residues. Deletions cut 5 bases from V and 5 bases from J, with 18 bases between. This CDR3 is CASSPLRQTVTGELFF. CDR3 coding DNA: TGTGCCAGCAGCCCATTGAGACAAACTGTTACCGGGGAGCTGTTTTTT.

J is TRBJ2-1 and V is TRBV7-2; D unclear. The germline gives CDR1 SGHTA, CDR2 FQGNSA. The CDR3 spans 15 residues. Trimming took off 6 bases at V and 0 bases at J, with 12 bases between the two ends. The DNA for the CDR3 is TGTGCCAGCAGTTTGAGCCATAGCTCCTACAATGAGCAGTTCTTC. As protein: CASSLSHSSYNEQFF.

The CDR3 DNA follows: TGTGCCAGCAGCTTAGTTTTGGGAAACACCTACGAGCAGTACTTC. Its translation: CASSLVLGNTYEQYF. The chain recombines TRBV7-2 with TRBJ2-7; D unclear. This CDR3 has 15 amino acids. The V end was cut by 1 base, the J end by 2 bases, with 12 bases between. Germline loops: CDR1 SGHTA, CDR2 FQGNSA.

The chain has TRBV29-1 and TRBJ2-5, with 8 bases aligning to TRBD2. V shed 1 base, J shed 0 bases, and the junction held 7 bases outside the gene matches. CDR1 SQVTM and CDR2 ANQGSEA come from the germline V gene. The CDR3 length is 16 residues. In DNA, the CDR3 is TGCAGCGTTGAAGGGCCAGCGGGAGACAACCAAGAGACCCAGTACTTC. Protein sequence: CSVEGPAGDNQETQYF.

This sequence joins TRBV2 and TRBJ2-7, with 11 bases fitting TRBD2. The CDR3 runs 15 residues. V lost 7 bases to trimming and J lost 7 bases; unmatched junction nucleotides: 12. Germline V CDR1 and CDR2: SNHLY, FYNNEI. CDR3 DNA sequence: TGTGCCAGCACACGTACTAGCGGGAGCTTGGAGGAGCAGTACTTC. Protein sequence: CASTRTSGSLEEQYF. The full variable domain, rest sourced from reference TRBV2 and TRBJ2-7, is EPEVTQTPSHQVTQMGQEVILRCVPISNHLYFYWYRQILGQKVEFLVSFYNNEISEKSEIFDDQFSVERPDGSNFTLKIRSTKLEDSAMYFCASTRTSGSLEEQYFGPGTRLTVT.

The CDR3 DNA follows: TGTGCCAGCTCACCACAGTTCCCTTCCTACGAGCAGTACTTC. This gives the protein CASSPQFPSYEQYF. This chain uses TRBV18 with TRBJ2-7; the D is unclear. Germline assignment: CDR1 KGHSH and CDR2 LQKENI. V gave up 1 base and J gave up 1 base, with 8 bases separating them. This CDR3 is 14 amino acids long.